This entry lists 23 T cell receptor beta chains sequenced from one sample in a study of T cells after yellow fever vaccination. TCRdb re-analysed the 5' RACE reads in MiXCR, keeping a single row per CDR3 protein. The sample lists a few hundred thousand distinct CDR3 sequences; approximately 4.2% were seen once. Material: PBMCs, obtained 5 days after the yellow fever booster vaccination. Receptor source: a man aged 18 to 29 who received the YFV17D yellow fever vaccine.

This clonotype came up a few times. V usage is TRBV12-3 or TRBV12-4 and J usage is TRBJ1-2; 8 positions agree with TRBD1. CDR3 size: 14 residues. Losses at the gene ends were 3 bases for V and 5 bases for J; bases not matched to a gene: 5. CDR3 in amino acids: CASSLTGVGYGYTF. In DNA, the CDR3 is TGTGCCAGCAGTTTGACAGGGGTGGGGTATGGCTACACCTTC.

This clonotype was detected only a few times. The genes are TRBV2 and TRBJ2-7, with 7 bases aligning to TRBD1. The CDR3 consists of 14 residues. J lost 3 bases, V lost 4 bases, and 6 bases had no gene match. Per germline, CDR1 SNHLY and CDR2 FYNNEI. CDR3 in DNA: TGTGCCAGCAGTGGCCGGACAGGCAACTACGAGCAGTACGTC. Translation: CASSGRTGNYEQYV.

This clonotype was observed at least ten times. The V gene is TRBV27, the J gene TRBJ2-5, with TRBD2 matching over 12 bases. The CDR3 sequence is 18 residues long. The germline gives CDR1 MNHEY, CDR2 SMNVEV (reference sequence). Germline trimming cut 5 bases from V and 4 bases from J; bases unmatched to any gene: 14. As DNA, the CDR3 is TGTGCCAGCAGTACCCCTAGCGGGGGGGCGAGTAGGGGAGAGACCCAGTACTTC. Translation: CASSTPSGGASRGETQYF.

This clonotype has more than one count but fewer than ten. V usage is TRBV7-9 and J usage is TRBJ2-1; 13 nucleotides agree with TRBD2. Trimming at V came to 4 bases and at J to 6 bases, leaving 6 bases not matched to a gene. Germline values: CDR1 SEHNR, CDR2 FQNEAQ (reference sequence). The CDR3 runs to 16 residues. This chain's CDR3 is CASSSPGLAGRNEQFF. The CDR3 DNA follows: TGTGCCAGCAGCTCACCGGGACTAGCGGGGCGCAATGAGCAGTTCTTC. Full variable domain (outside the CDR3, taken from reference TRBV7-9 and TRBJ2-1): DTGVSQNPRHKITKRGQNVTFRCDPISEHNRLYWYRQTLGQGPEFLTYFQNEAQLEKSRLLSDRFSAERPKGSFSTLEIQRTEQGDSAMYLCASSSPGLAGRNEQFFGPGTRLTVL.

This clonotype was seen at least ten times. This sequence joins TRBV4-1 and TRBJ1-2, with TRBD1 matching over 12 bases. There are 17 residues in the CDR3. V dropped 2 bases and J dropped 4; count of bases not matched to a gene: 8. The germline gives CDR1 MGHRA, CDR2 YSYEKL. CDR3: CASSQPQGQGAPYGYTF. The CDR3 DNA reads TGCGCCAGCAGCCAACCACAGGGACAGGGGGCGCCCTATGGCTACACCTTC.

This clonotype was counted at least ten times. The chain carries TRBV7-8 and TRBJ2-7; 9 nucleotides agree with TRBD1. The CDR3 is 14 residues long. Germline V CDR1 and CDR2: SGHVS, FQNEAQ. V was pared by 5 bases and J by 6 bases, with 8 bases of the junction left unmatched. CDR3 nucleotides: TGTGCCAGCAGCCCCGTGGGGACAGGGAGCGAGCAGTACTTC. It encodes CASSPVGTGSEQYF. Full variable domain (outside the CDR3, taken from reference TRBV7-8 and TRBJ2-7): GAGVSQSPRYKVAKRGQDVALRCDPISGHVSLFWYQQALGQGPEFLTYFQNEAQLDKSGLPSDRFFAERPEGSVSTLKIQRTQQEDSAVYLCASSPVGTGSEQYFGPGTRLTVT.

The genes are TRBV7-9 and TRBJ2-1; TRBD1 aligns across 9 bases. CDR3 length: 15 amino acids. Germline V gives CDR1 SEHNR, CDR2 FQNEAQ (reference sequence). J was trimmed by 3 bases and V by 5 bases; bases with no gene match: 5. This CDR3 is CASSTPGQGYNEQFF. The DNA of the CDR3 is TGTGCCAGCAGCACTCCGGGACAGGGCTACAATGAGCAGTTCTTC.

This clonotype was seen a handful of times. The gene calls are TRBV6-5 and TRBJ1-1; perhaps TRBD1 as D (5 bases). Trimming pared 0 bases from V and 1 base from J, leaving 15 bases between. Germline V gene lookup returns CDR1 MNHEY and CDR2 SVGAGI. The CDR3 has 17 residues. CDR3 bases: TGTGCCAGCAGTTACTCGGCGGGGGGTCAGCCGAACACTGAAGCTTTCTTT. Amino acids: CASSYSAGGQPNTEAFF.

This clonotype was counted ten times or more. V and J are TRBV4-3 and TRBJ2-7; the match to TRBD1 covers 8 bases. This CDR3 contains 17 residues. J lost 0 bases, V lost 0 bases, and 7 bases had no gene match. Germline values: CDR1 LGHNA, CDR2 YSLEER. The CDR3, as DNA: TGCGCCAGCAGCCAAGAAGGGGGCAGGGGGCGCTCCTACGAGCAGTACTTC. This gives the protein CASSQEGGRGRSYEQYF.

This clonotype was detected many times. The gene calls are TRBV4-3 and TRBJ1-6; TRBD1 might be the D (6 bases). This CDR3 spans 15 amino acids. Germline CDR1 is LGHNA and CDR2 is YSLEER. V lost 0 bases to trimming and J lost 6 bases, with 9 bases between them. As DNA, the CDR3 is TGCGCCAGCAGCCAAGACAGGGGTCGTAATTCACCCCTCCACTTT. Residues: CASSQDRGRNSPLHF.

The sample holds a few counts of this clonotype. The chain couples TRBV5-1 to TRBJ2-3; 9 bases are shared with TRBD1. Germline values: CDR1 SGHRS, CDR2 YFSETQ. This CDR3 has 15 residues. The V gene end was trimmed by 5 bases and the J gene end by 3 bases; junction bases not matched to a gene: 7. The CDR3 sequence: CASSSRTGETDTQYF. The CDR3 DNA sequence: TGCGCCAGCAGTTCCAGGACAGGGGAGACAGATACGCAGTATTTT. Full variable domain (remainder filled in from reference TRBV5-1 and TRBJ2-3): KAGVTQTPRYLIKTRGQQVTLSCSPISGHRSVSWYQQTPGQGLQFLFEYFSETQRNKGNFPGRFSGRQFSNSRSEMNVSTLELGDSALYLCASSSRTGETDTQYFGPGTRLTVL.

V and J are TRBV5-1 and TRBJ1-1; D is possibly TRBD1 (5 bases). V lost 1 base and J lost 5, with 9 bases in between. CDR3 length: 13 residues. Germline V lookup: CDR1 SGHRS, CDR2 YFSETQ. CDR3 residues: CASSLTGTTEAFF. Here the CDR3 DNA reads TGCGCCAGCAGCTTGACTGGGACGACTGAAGCTTTCTTT. The full variable domain, with the rest looked up from reference TRBV5-1 and TRBJ1-1, is KAGVTQTPRYLIKTRGQQVTLSCSPISGHRSVSWYQQTPGQGLQFLFEYFSETQRNKGNFPGRFSGRQFSNSRSEMNVSTLELGDSALYLCASSLTGTTEAFFGQGTRLTVV.

This chain joins TRBV20-1 and TRBJ2-6; D perhaps matches TRBD1 (6 bases). Per the germline V gene, CDR1 is DFQATT and CDR2 is SNEGSKA (reference sequence). The CDR3 totals 14 residues. The ends were cut back, 6 bases at V and 0 bases at J, with 9 bases in the middle. CDR3 nucleotide sequence: TGCAGTGCCCAAGGGGGCTCTGGGGCCAACGTCCTGACTTTC. It yields the protein CSAQGGSGANVLTF.

V is TRBV5-1 and J is TRBJ1-1; 9 bases fit TRBD1. The germline V gene has CDR1 SGHRS and CDR2 YFSETQ. CDR3 length: 14 amino acids. V was pared by 4 bases and J by 4 bases, with 5 bases of the junction left unmatched. The CDR3 here is CASSRAQGATEAFF. The CDR3 bases are TGCGCCAGCAGCCGGGCACAGGGGGCCACTGAAGCTTTCTTT.

This clonotype appeared a few times. The rearrangement links TRBV2 to TRBJ2-1; 9 nucleotides line up with TRBD2. Trimming at V came to 3 bases and at J to 5 bases, leaving 5 bases not matched to a gene. CDR1 is SNHLY and CDR2 is FYNNEI in the germline V gene. CDR3 length equals 15 residues. CDR3 sequence reads: CASSDESGGNNEQFF. The CDR3, as DNA: TGTGCCAGCAGTGACGAGAGCGGGGGGAACAATGAGCAGTTCTTC. Using reference TRBV2 and TRBJ2-1 for the parts outside the CDR3, the full variable domain is EPEVTQTPSHQVTQMGQEVILRCVPISNHLYFYWYRQILGQKVEFLVSFYNNEISEKSEIFDDQFSVERPDGSNFTLKIRSTKLEDSAMYFCASSDESGGNNEQFFGPGTRLTVL.

This clonotype showed up just a few times. The V call is TRBV15, the J call TRBJ1-2; 7 bases match TRBD1. Germline lookup yields CDR1 LNHNV and CDR2 YYDKDF (reference sequence). CDR3 size: 15 residues. Losses at the gene ends were 1 base for V and 5 bases for J; bases not matched to a gene: 7. The CDR3 nucleotides read TGTGCCACCAGCAGAGCCGGGACAGACCTGTATGGCTACACCTTC. Translation: CATSRAGTDLYGYTF.

The gene calls are TRBV9 and TRBJ2-3, with D possibly TRBD2 on 6 matching bases. Germline V gene sequence: CDR1 SGDLS, CDR2 YYNGEE. This CDR3 has 14 amino acids. The V gene lost 4 bases and the J gene lost 6 bases, with 15 bases spanning the gap. The CDR3 here is CASSSDGGSDTQYF. CDR3 in DNA: TGTGCCAGCAGCTCGGACGGGGGATCGGATACGCAGTATTTT.

This clonotype was detected many times. The genes are TRBV6-5 and TRBJ1-1; D call uncertain. Germline V lookup: CDR1 MNHEY, CDR2 SVGAGI. The CDR3 sequence is 16 residues long. V shed 7 bases and J shed 0 bases, with 18 bases lying between them. The CDR3 loop is CASIKGPRGVNTEAFF. The CDR3 nucleotides read TGTGCCAGCATTAAGGGCCCCCGTGGGGTGAACACTGAAGCTTTCTTT.

Only a few counts were recorded for this clonotype. This chain uses TRBV20-1 with TRBJ1-6; 7 bases fit TRBD1. The junction had 7 bases not matched to a gene; V was cut back by 0 bases and J by 5 bases. Germline CDR1 DFQATT, CDR2 SNEGSKA (reference sequence). The CDR3 runs 16 residues. CDR3 coding DNA: TGCAGTGCTAGAGATTCGGGACAGCTAAATAATTCACCCCTCCACTTT. This sequence encodes CSARDSGQLNNSPLHF.

The genes are TRBV29-1 and TRBJ2-4, with 8 nucleotides matching TRBD1. The V gene's germline CDR1 is SQVTM and CDR2 ANQGSEA. The length of the CDR3 is 14 residues. V was pared by 6 bases and J by 2 bases, with 6 bases of the junction left unmatched. The CDR3 loop reads CSVATGVPKNIQYF. The CDR3 coding sequence is TGCAGCGTCGCGACAGGGGTTCCCAAAAACATTCAGTACTTC. The full variable domain, rest sourced from reference TRBV29-1 and TRBJ2-4, is SAVISQKPSRDICQRGTSLTIQCQVDSQVTMMFWYRQQPGQSLTLIATANQGSEATYESGFVIDKFPISRPNLTFSTLTVSNMSPEDSSIYLCSVATGVPKNIQYFGAGTRLSVL.

A few counts support this clonotype. The chain carries TRBV6-1 and TRBJ2-1, with TRBD1 matching over 9 bases. CDR1 is MNHNS and CDR2 is SASEGT in the germline V gene. The V and J ends lost 5 bases and 8 bases, in that order; junction bases with no gene match: 16. The CDR3 consists of 17 residues. The CDR3, as DNA: TGTGCCAGCAGTCTCAACAGTCCCGGGACAGGGAACGATGAGCAGTTCTTC. This codes for CASSLNSPGTGNDEQFF.

The rearrangement joins TRBV27 to TRBJ2-3; D is unresolved. Germline V gives CDR1 MNHEY, CDR2 SMNVEV (reference sequence). V gave up 8 bases and J gave up 8 bases, with 20 bases separating them. The CDR3 loop spans 14 amino acids. Here the CDR3 reads CASRTGSLYGTQYF. CDR3 coding DNA: TGTGCCAGCCGGACCGGGTCCCTCTACGGTACGCAGTATTTT.

The rearrangement links TRBV27 to TRBJ1-1; D is unresolved. Germline-derived CDR1 and CDR2 are MNHEY and SMNVEV (reference sequence). CDR3 length: 15 amino acids. The V gene lost 5 bases and the J gene lost 1 base, with 14 bases spanning the gap. DNA for the CDR3: TGTGCCAGCAGTACAAGGGCGAGCGGGAACACTGAAGCTTTCTTT. Amino acid sequence: CASSTRASGNTEAFF.